Presented here are 9 T cell receptor beta chains from one specimen sequenced in a study of shared clonotypes between healthy human individuals. The data were produced by immunoSEQ multiplex PCR, yet TCRdb's version contains in-frame clones alone and is incomplete. Among roughly 2 million clones, under 97% were seen once, and the ten largest hold roughly 0.13%. Source material: naive CD4+ T cells sorted from blood. The subset was: CD45RA+ positively selected. These receptors all come from a man between 18 and 35 years old in good health.

The chain uses TRBV7-9 and TRBJ1-2; a weak D match, TRBD1 (6 bases). CDR3 length equals 14 residues. Trimming removed 3 bases from V and 2 bases from J, with 10 bases in between. The germline gives CDR1 SEHNR, CDR2 FQNEAQ (reference sequence). CDR3: CASSFRTENYGYTF. The CDR3 nucleotides read TGTGCCAGCAGCTTCAGGACAGAAAACTATGGCTACACCTTC.

This chain's CDR3 is CASSDGLDYGYTF. For the CDR3, the DNA is TGTGCCAGCAGCGACGGTTTGGACTATGGCTACACCTTC. The chain combines TRBV5-4 with TRBJ1-2; D ambiguous. The CDR3 runs to 13 residues. V was shortened by 4 bases and J by 3 bases, with 10 bases between the two germline ends. The germline V gene encodes CDR1 SGHNT and CDR2 YYREEE (reference sequence).

Note on this clone: The germline gene is not matched at one end of the junction; a read error may be the cause. Different DNA sequences within this sample yield the same CDR3. The chain uses TRBV18 and TRBJ2-5; no clear D. Germline V gene sequence: CDR1 KGHSH, CDR2 LQKENI. CDR3 size: 13 residues. In DNA, the CDR3 is TGTGCCAGCTCCCCACCAACGCAAGAGACCCAGTACTTC. It specifies CASSPPTQETQYF.

The genes are TRBV9 and TRBJ2-7; possible D gene TRBD2, 5 bases. Trimming left V 1 base short and J 0 bases short, with 8 bases between. This CDR3 region has 14 residues. CDR1 SGDLS and CDR2 YYNGEE come from the germline V gene. CDR3 nucleotide sequence: TGTGCCAGCAGCGTACTGGGGAGCTCCTACGAGCAGTACTTC. It encodes CASSVLGSSYEQYF.

This rearrangement joins TRBV7-9 to TRBJ1-1; weak D call: TRBD1 (6 bases). Trimming left V 7 bases short and J 1 base short, with 16 bases between. CDR3 size: 15 residues. Germline V gene sequence: CDR1 SEHNR, CDR2 FQNEAQ (reference sequence). The CDR3 loop reads CASNNRGYENTEAFF. In DNA, the CDR3 is TGTGCCAGCAACAATAGGGGGTATGAGAACACTGAAGCTTTCTTT.

About this clone: Other DNA sequences of this sample code for an identical CDR3. V gene TRBV7-9 combines with J gene TRBJ1-2; possibly TRBD1 for D (5 bases). V was clipped by 5 bases and J by 5 bases, with 12 bases between them. This CDR3 spans 13 amino acids. Germline CDR1 reads SEHNR; CDR2 reads FQNEAQ (reference sequence). In DNA, the CDR3 is TGTGCCAGCAGCCCCCAAGGGGTTTATGGCTACACCTTC. Protein product: CASSPQGVYGYTF.

Only one count was recorded for this clone. V usage is TRBV10-2 and J usage is TRBJ2-7; D is undetermined. V lost 7 bases to trimming and J lost 0 bases, with 16 bases between them. The length of the CDR3 is 15 residues. Germline CDR1 is WSHSY and CDR2 is SAAADI. CDR3 in DNA: TGCGCCAGCACCCCCGGGCGGCCGAGCTCCTACGAGCAGTACTTC. Translating gives CASTPGRPSSYEQYF.

The chain employs TRBV5-6 and TRBJ1-1; 7 bases are a match to TRBD1. The CDR3 is 14 residues long. CDR1 is SGHDT and CDR2 is YYEEEE in the germline V gene. V gave up 4 bases and J gave up 8 bases; unmatched junction bases: 11. Written as DNA, the CDR3 is TGTGCCAGCAGCATACTAACAGGGGCCGGCGAAGCTTTCTTT. It encodes CASSILTGAGEAFF.

The V gene is TRBV4-3, the J gene TRBJ2-1; D is perhaps TRBD1 or TRBD2 (5 bases each). V lost 0 bases and J 8 bases, leaving 23 bases between the germline ends. Germline V lookup: CDR1 LGHNA, CDR2 YSLEER. The CDR3 runs 18 residues. CDR3 loop: CASSQEMSRDDNRDEQFF. The CDR3 region has the DNA TGCGCCAGCAGCCAAGAAATGAGCCGGGACGACAATCGGGATGAGCAGTTCTTC.